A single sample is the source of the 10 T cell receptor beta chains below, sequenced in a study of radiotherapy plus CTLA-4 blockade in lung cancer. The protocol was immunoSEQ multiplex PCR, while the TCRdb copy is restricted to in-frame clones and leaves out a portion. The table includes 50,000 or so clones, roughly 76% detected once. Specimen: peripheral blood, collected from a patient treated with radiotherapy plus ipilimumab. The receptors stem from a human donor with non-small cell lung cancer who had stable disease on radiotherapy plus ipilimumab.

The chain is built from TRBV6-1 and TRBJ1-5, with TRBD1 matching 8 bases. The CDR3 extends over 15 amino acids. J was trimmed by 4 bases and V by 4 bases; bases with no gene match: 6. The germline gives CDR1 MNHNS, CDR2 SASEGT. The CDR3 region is CASSGQGFKNQPQHF. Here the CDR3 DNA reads TGTGCCAGCAGTGGACAGGGGTTTAAGAATCAGCCCCAGCATTTT.

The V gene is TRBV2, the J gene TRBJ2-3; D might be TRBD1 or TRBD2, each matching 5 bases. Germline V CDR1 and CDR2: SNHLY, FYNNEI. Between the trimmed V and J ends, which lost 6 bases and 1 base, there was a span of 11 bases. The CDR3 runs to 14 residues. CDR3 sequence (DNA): TGTGCCAGCAGATCGGTGGGGGGCACAGATACGCAGTATTTT. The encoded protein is CASRSVGGTDTQYF.

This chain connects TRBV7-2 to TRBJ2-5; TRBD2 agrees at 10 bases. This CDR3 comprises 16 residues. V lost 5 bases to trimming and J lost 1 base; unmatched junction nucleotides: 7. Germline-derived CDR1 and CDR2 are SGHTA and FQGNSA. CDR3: CASSTVIAGGQETQYF. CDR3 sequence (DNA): TGTGCCAGCAGCACCGTCATAGCGGGGGGCCAAGAGACCCAGTACTTC.

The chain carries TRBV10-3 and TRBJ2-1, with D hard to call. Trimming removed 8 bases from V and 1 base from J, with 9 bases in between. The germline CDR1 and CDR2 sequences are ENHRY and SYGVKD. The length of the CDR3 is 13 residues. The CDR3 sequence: CAIAGSSYNEQFF. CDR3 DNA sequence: TGTGCCATCGCCGGGTCTTCCTACAATGAGCAGTTCTTC.

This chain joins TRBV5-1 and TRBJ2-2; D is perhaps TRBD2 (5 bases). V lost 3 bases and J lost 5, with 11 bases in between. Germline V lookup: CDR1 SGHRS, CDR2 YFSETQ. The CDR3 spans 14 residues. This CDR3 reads CASSSGVGTGELFF. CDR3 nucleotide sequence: TGCGCCAGCAGCTCCGGGGTAGGGACCGGGGAGCTGTTTTTT.

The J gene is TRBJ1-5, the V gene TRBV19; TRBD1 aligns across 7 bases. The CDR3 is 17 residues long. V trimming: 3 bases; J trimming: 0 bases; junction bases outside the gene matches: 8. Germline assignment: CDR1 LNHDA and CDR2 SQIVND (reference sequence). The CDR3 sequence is CASSIRTGGYSNQPQHF. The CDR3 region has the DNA TGTGCCAGTAGTATCCGGACAGGAGGTTATAGCAATCAGCCCCAGCATTTT.

The CDR3 DNA reads TGTGCCAGCAGCTTATCCGCGGGGGTGGCAGATACGCAGTATTTT. It specifies CASSLSAGVADTQYF. This chain connects TRBV7-6 to TRBJ2-3, with 7 bases fitting TRBD2. Trimming removed 2 bases from V and 4 bases from J; junction bases left unmatched: 6. In germline, CDR1 is SGHVS, CDR2 FNYEAQ. The CDR3 has 15 amino acids.

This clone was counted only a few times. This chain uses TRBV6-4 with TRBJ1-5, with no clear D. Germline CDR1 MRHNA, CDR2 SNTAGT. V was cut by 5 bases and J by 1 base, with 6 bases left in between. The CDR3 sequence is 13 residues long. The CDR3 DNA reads TGTGCCAGCAGTTACGACAGCAATCAGCCCCAGCATTTT. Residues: CASSYDSNQPQHF.

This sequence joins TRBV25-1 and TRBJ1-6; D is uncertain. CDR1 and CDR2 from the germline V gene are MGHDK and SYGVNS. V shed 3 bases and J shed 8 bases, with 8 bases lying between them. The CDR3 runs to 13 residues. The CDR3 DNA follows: TGTGCCAGCAGTGAGCGGAGGGATTCACCCCTCCACTTT. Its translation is CASSERRDSPLHF. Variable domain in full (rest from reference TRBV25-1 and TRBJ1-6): EADIYQTPRYLVIGTGKKITLECSQTMGHDKMYWYQQDPGMELHLIHYSYGVNSTEKGDLSSESTVSRIRTEHFPLTLESARPSHTSQYLCASSERRDSPLHFGNGTRLTVT.

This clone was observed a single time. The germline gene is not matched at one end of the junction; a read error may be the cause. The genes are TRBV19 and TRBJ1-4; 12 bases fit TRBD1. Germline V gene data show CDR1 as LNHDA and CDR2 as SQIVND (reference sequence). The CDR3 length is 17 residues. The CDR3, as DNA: TGTGCCAGTAGTATACAGGGACAGGGGGCTACTAGTGAAAAACTGTTTTTT. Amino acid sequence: CASSIQGQGATSEKLFF.